The text below deals with one T cell receptor (beta chain). Its antigen remains unknown. The data originate from a study of cytomegalovirus exposure and HLA in healthy donors. The study's findings and limits: Earlier results showed most TCR beta V segments being productive about 90% or about 30% of the time. Many donors carried some public TCRs, although rarity characterized most TCR sequences. In the analysis, some V segments, TRBV6-2 and TRBV6-3 included, were excluded as indistinguishable.

This CDR3 is 14 amino acids long. CDR1 and CDR2 from the germline V gene are MNHEY and SVGAGI. Trimming left V 6 bases short and J 7 bases short, with 18 bases between. The PCR was carried out with 60 Vbeta primers and 13 Jbeta primers. TCRdb's copy holds only in-frame clones and misses some; the assay was immunoSEQ multiplex PCR. The repertoire includes roughly 180,000 clones, 80% to 85% of them detected once, and 2.1% sits in the top ten. This clonotype originated in a woman aged 18-29 years in good health and CMV-seropositive. V usage is TRBV6-5 and J usage is TRBJ1-2, with a possible D match to TRBD1 (6 bases). Sequencing input: PBMCs. The CDR3 DNA follows: TGTGCCAGCAGCCCCATGGATGCAGGGGCTGGCTACACCTTC. This encodes CASSPMDAGAGYTF.